These 27 T cell receptor beta chains were all obtained from the same sample, sequenced in a study of blood T cell repertoires in COVID-19. Sequencing was performed with immunoSEQ multiplex PCR; in TCRdb, only in-frame clones are kept and a portion is missing. This repertoire shows a few hundred thousand clones, over 80% found once; its top ten account for 4.6%. The specimen was peripheral blood. The receptors come from a man in his 60s who had recovered from COVID-19.

The J gene is TRBJ2-6, the V gene TRBV5-4; the D gene is possibly TRBD1 (6 bases). Looked up from germline, CDR1 is SGHNT and CDR2 is YYREEE (reference sequence). The CDR3 is made up of 17 amino acids. V was shortened by 6 bases and J by 0 bases, with 16 bases between the two germline ends. CDR3 sequence: CASTVRGKSSGANVLTF. The CDR3 DNA follows: TGTGCCAGCACCGTCAGGGGTAAGAGCTCTGGGGCCAACGTCCTGACTTTC.

The CDR3 loop is CASSLAGQGNEKLFF. The CDR3 DNA reads TGTGCCAGCAGTTTAGCGGGACAGGGAAATGAAAAACTGTTTTTT. The chain recombines TRBV28 with TRBJ1-4; 9 bases agree with TRBD1. CDR3 length: 15 residues. Germline V lookup: CDR1 MDHEN, CDR2 SYDVKM. The V and J ends lost 2 bases and 5 bases, in that order; junction bases with no gene match: 3. Complete variable domain (other parts from reference TRBV28 and TRBJ1-4): DVKVTQSSRYLVKRTGEKVFLECVQDMDHENMFWYRQDPGLGLRLIYFSYDVKMKEKGDIPEGYSVSREKKERFSLILESASTNQTSMYLCASSLAGQGNEKLFFGSGTQLSVL.

J is TRBJ2-2 and V is TRBV20-1; no clear D gene. CDR1 and CDR2 from the germline V gene are DFQATT and SNEGSKA (reference sequence). CDR3 length equals 11 residues. The germline V and J ends were trimmed by 1 base and 6 bases, with 3 bases remaining between them. DNA of the CDR3: TGCAGTGCTAGAGTCGCCGGGGAGCTGTTTTTT. Its translation is CSARVAGELFF.

CDR3 nucleotides: TGTGCCATCAGGCGTGGGGCGGAGAGCTCCTACGAGCAGTACTTC. Its protein product is CAIRRGAESSYEQYF. The chain joins TRBV10-3 to TRBJ2-7; TRBD1 is a possible D gene (5 bases). Germline values: CDR1 ENHRY, CDR2 SYGVKD. V was pared by 6 bases and J by 0 bases, with 15 bases between. The CDR3 consists of 15 residues.

The chain has TRBV3-1 (or the pseudogene TRBV3-2) and TRBJ1-5; possible D gene TRBD1, 6 bases. Trimming took off 1 base at V and 7 bases at J, with 14 bases between the two ends. Germline CDR1 is LGHDT and CDR2 is YNNKEL (reference sequence). The CDR3 sequence is 15 residues long. For the CDR3, the DNA is TGTGCCAGCAGCCAAGGTCGCGCAGGGGTACAGCCCCAGCATTTT. This codes for CASSQGRAGVQPQHF.

The chain uses TRBV6-5 and TRBJ2-7, with D possibly TRBD1 on 6 matching bases. Trimming pared 4 bases from V and 6 bases from J, leaving 13 bases between. CDR3 size: 13 residues. Per germline, CDR1 MNHEY and CDR2 SVGAGI. CDR3 bases: TGTGCCAGCAGTTTGACAGGCTGGCCCGAGCAGTACTTC. Protein: CASSLTGWPEQYF.

About this clone: One junction end disagrees with the germline gene, perhaps due to a read error. The CDR3 DNA sequence: TGTGCCAGCACCCACGCCGGTGAGTTAGATTTT. Its translation: CASTHAGELDF. The chain combines TRBV6-5 with TRBJ1-3, with D unresolved. The V gene's germline CDR1 is MNHEY and CDR2 SVGAGI. This CDR3 contains 11 residues.

This clone was observed a few times. The chain combines TRBV7-8 with TRBJ2-7; 10 positions match TRBD2. CDR3 length equals 17 residues. V lost 5 bases, J lost 3 bases, and 13 bases stayed unmatched. Germline V gives CDR1 SGHVS, CDR2 FQNEAQ. CDR3 residues: CASSTVRSSGSSYEQYF. The DNA for the CDR3 is TGTGCCAGCAGCACAGTGAGGTCTAGCGGGAGTAGCTACGAGCAGTACTTC.

The rearrangement uses TRBV11-2 and TRBJ2-1, with 9 bases identical to TRBD2. Germline trimming cut 5 bases from V and 0 bases from J; bases unmatched to any gene: 5. This CDR3 has 16 amino acids. CDR1 SGHAT and CDR2 FQNNGV come from the germline V gene. The CDR3 bases are TGTGCCAGCAGCAGTGTTAGCGGGAGCTCCTACAATGAGCAGTTCTTC. Translation gives CASSSVSGSSYNEQFF. The full variable domain, with the rest looked up from reference TRBV11-2 and TRBJ2-1, is EAGVAQSPRYKIIEKRQSVAFWCNPISGHATLYWYQQILGQGPKLLIQFQNNGVVDDSQLPKDRFSAERLKGVDSTLKIQPAKLEDSAVYLCASSSVSGSSYNEQFFGPGTRLTVL.

Only a few counts were recorded for this clone. CDR3 DNA: TGTGCCAGCAGCATGACGGGACAGGGTTCTGGCTACACCTTC. Amino acid sequence: CASSMTGQGSGYTF. This chain joins TRBV27 and TRBJ1-2, with 9 bases that match TRBD1. Germline CDR1 MNHEY, CDR2 SMNVEV (reference sequence). Trimming at V came to 6 bases and at J to 7 bases, leaving 9 bases not matched to a gene. The CDR3 is 14 residues long.

The V and J genes are TRBV4-2 and TRBJ2-7, with a weak D call TRBD2 (7 bases). The germline V gene has CDR1 LGHNA and CDR2 YNFKEQ. Trimming pared 4 bases from V and 7 bases from J, leaving 20 bases between. The CDR3 has 15 residues. DNA of the CDR3: TGTGCCAGCAGCCCCAAGGGCGGGGGCCCACGGGAGCAGTACTTC. This sequence encodes CASSPKGGGPREQYF.

The chain links TRBV30 to TRBJ1-1; 7 bases line up with TRBD1. V lost 8 bases and J lost 2; bases outside the gene matches: 14. Germline V gives CDR1 GTSNPN, CDR2 SVGIG (reference sequence). The CDR3 has 15 amino acids. Here the CDR3 reads CAGQIAGTANTEAFF. CDR3 bases: TGTGCCGGCCAAATCGCCGGGACAGCTAACACTGAAGCTTTCTTT. The full variable domain, with the rest looked up from reference TRBV30 and TRBJ1-1, is SQTIHQWPATLVQPVGSPLSLECTVEGTSNPNLYWYRQAAGRGLQLLFYSVGIGQISSEVPQNLSASRPQDRQFILSSKKLLLSDSGFYLCAGQIAGTANTEAFFGQGTRLTVV.

The V and J genes are TRBV12-5 and TRBJ2-7; TRBD1 matches at 11 bases. This CDR3 is built from 15 residues. The junction had 7 bases not matched to a gene; V was cut back by 6 bases and J by 3 bases. CDR1 is LGHNT and CDR2 is FRNRAP in the germline V gene. CDR3 bases: TGTGCTAGTGGGGGCGGACAGGGGGCGTTCTACGAGCAGTACTTC. Translating gives CASGGGQGAFYEQYF.

The chain has TRBV5-1 and TRBJ1-4; a weak D match, TRBD1 (5 bases). The germline V and J ends were trimmed by 4 bases and 2 bases, with 12 bases remaining between them. The CDR3 consists of 15 residues. Germline V gene sequence: CDR1 SGHRS, CDR2 YFSETQ. DNA for the CDR3: TGCGCCAGCAGCCCGGGGGGGTCGACTAATGAAAAACTGTTTTTT. Protein sequence: CASSPGGSTNEKLFF.

This clone was seen a handful of times. The chain links TRBV6-5 to TRBJ2-7, with 9 bases identical to TRBD2. V lost 2 bases to trimming and J lost 7 bases; unmatched junction nucleotides: 12. Germline CDR1 reads MNHEY; CDR2 reads SVGAGI. The CDR3 contains 16 residues. As DNA, the CDR3 is TGTGCCAGCAGTTACAGCGAAGTCATAGCGGGAGAGGAGCAGTACTTC. It is translated as CASSYSEVIAGEEQYF.

The V gene is TRBV5-1, the J gene TRBJ1-1, with 9 bases aligning to TRBD1. This CDR3 is 17 amino acids long. Trimming took 3 bases from V and 5 from J; bases not matched to a gene: 14. Germline CDR1 and CDR2: SGHRS and YFSETQ. The CDR3 sequence is CASSWWGQGSGGTEAFF. DNA for the CDR3: TGCGCCAGCAGCTGGTGGGGACAGGGCTCGGGTGGGACTGAAGCTTTCTTT. The full variable domain, in which reference TRBV5-1 and TRBJ1-1 provide the parts outside the CDR3, is KAGVTQTPRYLIKTRGQQVTLSCSPISGHRSVSWYQQTPGQGLQFLFEYFSETQRNKGNFPGRFSGRQFSNSRSEMNVSTLELGDSALYLCASSWWGQGSGGTEAFFGQGTRLTVV.

Only one count was recorded for this clone. The chain carries TRBV5-1 and TRBJ1-4; tentatively, D is TRBD1 (6 bases). Between the trimmed V and J ends, which lost 4 bases and 8 bases, there was a span of 18 bases. Germline loops: CDR1 SGHRS, CDR2 YFSETQ. This CDR3 is 15 amino acids long. The CDR3 protein is CASSLQGSAREKLFF. The CDR3 nucleotides read TGCGCCAGCAGCCTACAGGGATCGGCTCGCGAAAAACTGTTTTTT.

This clone was observed once. The V gene is TRBV3-1 (or the pseudogene TRBV3-2), the J gene TRBJ2-7, with D unclear. The CDR3 is 13 residues long. V dropped 3 bases and J dropped 3 bases, with 9 bases sitting between them. Germline V gene sequence: CDR1 LGHDT, CDR2 YNNKEL (reference sequence). The DNA of the CDR3 is TGTGCCAGCAGCCAGTTGTTCAGCTACGAGCAGTACTTC. Translating it yields CASSQLFSYEQYF.

The chain couples TRBV3-1 (or the pseudogene TRBV3-2) to TRBJ2-1; a weak D match, TRBD2 (6 bases). CDR3 length: 16 amino acids. Trimming removed 4 bases at V and 7 bases at J, with 20 bases between. Germline CDR1 reads LGHDT; CDR2 reads YNNKEL (reference sequence). The CDR3 bases are TGTGCCAGCAGCCCGCCCGGGAGTCGCCGTCGGAATGAGCAGTTCTTC. Residues: CASSPPGSRRRNEQFF.

For the CDR3, the DNA is TGTGCCAGCAGCTTGGTGCCGGGAAGCACTGAAGCTTTCTTT. It encodes CASSLVPGSTEAFF. V gene TRBV11-1 combines with J gene TRBJ1-1; no clear D gene. The CDR3 totals 14 residues. Germline assignment: CDR1 SGHAT and CDR2 FQDESV (reference sequence). V was trimmed by 3 bases and J by 4 bases, leaving 12 bases between them.

CDR3 sequence reads: CASSTGSSDTQYF. Written as DNA, the CDR3 is TGTGCCAGCAGTACGGGGAGTTCAGATACGCAGTATTTT. The rearrangement uses TRBV28 and TRBJ2-3; possibly TRBD2 for D (5 bases). V was clipped by 5 bases and J by 4 bases, with 10 bases between them. The CDR3 covers 13 residues. Germline CDR1 reads MDHEN; CDR2 reads SYDVKM.

CDR3 region: CAWSVGLGKLFF. CDR3 coding DNA: TGTGCCTGGAGTGTGGGGCTCGGAAAACTGTTTTTT. This chain links TRBV30 with TRBJ1-4; D is perhaps TRBD1 (5 bases). The CDR3 consists of 12 residues. Germline V CDR1 and CDR2: GTSNPN, SVGIG (reference sequence). Trimming pared 0 bases from V and 10 bases from J, leaving 9 bases between. Full variable domain (missing parts from reference TRBV30 and TRBJ1-4): SQTIHQWPATLVQPVGSPLSLECTVEGTSNPNLYWYRQAAGRGLQLLFYSVGIGQISSEVPQNLSASRPQDRQFILSSKKLLLSDSGFYLCAWSVGLGKLFFGSGTQLSVL.

V and J are TRBV6-5 and TRBJ1-4; 9 nucleotides align to TRBD1. Germline CDR1 reads MNHEY; CDR2 reads SVGAGI. This CDR3 region has 14 residues. V trimming: 6 bases; J trimming: 5 bases; junction bases outside the gene matches: 4. The CDR3 coding sequence is TGTGCCAGCAGCCGGACAGGGGTAAATGAAAAACTGTTTTTT. Translated, it gives CASSRTGVNEKLFF.

The chain uses TRBV11-2 and TRBJ2-7; TRBD1 matches at 9 bases. Germline lookup yields CDR1 SGHAT and CDR2 FQNNGV. The V segment lost 5 bases and the J segment 6 bases; nucleotides outside the gene matches: 5. The length of the CDR3 is 13 residues. The CDR3 is CASSVHRGREQYF. CDR3 in DNA: TGTGCCAGCAGCGTCCACAGGGGGCGCGAGCAGTACTTC.

The chain recombines TRBV28 with TRBJ2-5, with TRBD2 identical over 7 bases. This CDR3 comprises 13 residues. V trimming: 5 bases; J trimming: 2 bases; junction bases outside the gene matches: 2. Germline loops: CDR1 MDHEN, CDR2 SYDVKM. CDR3 coding DNA: TGTGCCAGCAGTGTAGCGGGTCAAGAGACCCAGTACTTC. As protein: CASSVAGQETQYF. Full variable domain (missing parts from reference TRBV28 and TRBJ2-5): DVKVTQSSRYLVKRTGEKVFLECVQDMDHENMFWYRQDPGLGLRLIYFSYDVKMKEKGDIPEGYSVSREKKERFSLILESASTNQTSMYLCASSVAGQETQYFGPGTRLLVL.

This clone occurred a few times. V is TRBV27 and J is TRBJ2-6; D unresolved. The CDR3 contains 17 residues. Trimming left V 5 bases short and J 0 bases short, with 14 bases between. CDR1 is MNHEY and CDR2 is SMNVEV in the germline V gene (reference sequence). CDR3 nucleotide sequence: TGTGCCAGCAGTAGCTGGTCAAAAAGCTCTGGGGCCAACGTCCTGACTTTC. Protein sequence: CASSSWSKSSGANVLTF.

The V gene is TRBV19, the J gene TRBJ1-5, with a weak D call TRBD1 (5 bases). This CDR3 has 15 amino acids. Between the trimmed V and J ends, which lost 7 bases and 1 base, there was a span of 14 bases. The germline CDR1 and CDR2 sequences are LNHDA and SQIVND (reference sequence). The CDR3 sequence: CASKMAGMSNQPQHF. The CDR3 DNA reads as TGTGCCAGTAAGATGGCAGGGATGAGCAATCAGCCCCAGCATTTT.